The T cell receptor beta chain under discussion was sequenced for a study of T-cell memory formation after mild COVID-19. Study information: The study found TCR clusters largely donor specific.

In TCRdb, the 5' RACE reads were re-called with MiXCR into one record per CDR3 protein. Of roughly 400,000 distinct CDR3 sequences in the sample, more than 15% were seen once. CDR3 length: 12 residues. With 7 bases clipped from V and 2 bases from J, the junction kept 3 bases outside the gene matches. Germline V CDR1 and CDR2: SQVTM, ANQGSEA. Study results and caveats: Researchers found some responding clones in pre-infection memory, a sign that cross-reactive memory joined.

This clonotype appeared once. Antigen unknown. Source material: PBMCs or a T cell subset sorted from them (not recorded which). This chain connects TRBV29-1 to TRBJ2-7, with TRBD1 matching 9 bases. The source of this sequence is a man aged 18 to 35 who had mild COVID-19 (a few samples of this study predate the infection). Cell type and time point are not known. The CDR3 DNA follows: TGCAGCGCGAACAGGGGGCCCTACGAGCAGTACTTC. Translated, it gives CSANRGPYEQYF.